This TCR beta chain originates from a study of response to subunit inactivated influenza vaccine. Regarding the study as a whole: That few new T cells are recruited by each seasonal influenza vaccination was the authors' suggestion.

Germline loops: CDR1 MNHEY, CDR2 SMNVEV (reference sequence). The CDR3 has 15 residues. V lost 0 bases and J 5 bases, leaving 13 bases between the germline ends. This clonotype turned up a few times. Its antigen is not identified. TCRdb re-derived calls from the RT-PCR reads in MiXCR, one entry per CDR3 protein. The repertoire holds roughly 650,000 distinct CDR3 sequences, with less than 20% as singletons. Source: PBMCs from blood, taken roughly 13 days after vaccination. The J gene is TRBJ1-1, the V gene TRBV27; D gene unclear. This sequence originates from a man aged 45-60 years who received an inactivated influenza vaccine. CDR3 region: CASSLSIGVRTEAFF. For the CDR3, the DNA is TGTGCCAGCAGTTTATCGATTGGGGTCCGGACTGAAGCTTTCTTT.